These T cell receptor beta chains were read from a single sample in a study of blood T cell repertoires in COVID-19. Method: immunoSEQ multiplex PCR; TCRdb's copy keeps in-frame clones and lacks some. The repertoire holds tens of thousands of clones, 70% to 85% seen once, with about 3.3% in the top ten. Source material: peripheral blood. The source is a man in his sixties with acute or convalescent COVID-19. The CDR3 runs from the conserved cysteine through the conserved F or W. A D gene is named only where the DNA matches it firmly. Size is stated for part of the rows, as once, few or many counts, or as a class when the clone is expanded.

v_gene	d_gene	j_gene	abundance	CDR3aa	CDR3nt
TRBV15	.	TRBJ1-6	.	CATSRDFGADSPLHF	TGTGCCACCAGCAGAGATTTCGGAGCGGATTCACCCCTCCACTTT
TRBV28	TRBD1	TRBJ2-2	once	CASSITGGNGELFF	TGTGCCAGCAGTATCACAGGGGGCAACGGGGAGCTGTTTTTT
TRBV11-3	TRBD2	TRBJ2-2	.	CASSRGGPSGELFF	TGTGCCAGCAGTCGGGGGGGGCCGTCCGGGGAGCTGTTTTTT
TRBV24-1	TRBD1	TRBJ2-4	.	CATSAGQGGIQYF	TGTGCCACCAGTGCGGGACAGGGGGGCATTCAGTACTTC
TRBV24-1	TRBD2	TRBJ2-1	.	CATSDSTGTSGSSYNEQFF	TGTGCCACCAGTGATTCGACCGGGACTAGCGGGAGTTCCTACAATGAGCAGTTCTTC
TRBV6-5	TRBD1	TRBJ1-2	.	CASKDRGPQWGYTF	TGTGCCAGCAAGGACAGGGGTCCCCAGTGGGGCTACACCTTC
TRBV5-1	TRBD2	TRBJ2-1	.	CASSPGLAGTDEQFF	TGCGCCAGCAGCCCTGGACTAGCGGGAACCGATGAGCAGTTCTTC
TRBV29-1	.	TRBJ1-2	.	CSEGGIRPGDGYTF	TGCAGCGAAGGGGGTATACGGCCAGGGGATGGCTACACCTTC
TRBV9	TRBD2	TRBJ2-7	.	CASSPRASGPSYEQYF	TGTGCCAGCAGCCCCCGAGCTAGCGGTCCCTCCTACGAGCAGTACTTC
TRBV28	TRBD1	TRBJ1-2	.	CASSELQGNYGYTF	TGTGCCAGCAGCGAGTTACAGGGGAACTATGGCTACACCTTC
TRBV5-5	.	TRBJ1-2	.	CASSANRYYGYTF	TGTGCCAGCAGCGCGAATCGTTACTATGGCTACACCTTC
TRBV28	.	TRBJ1-3	.	CASSTGSGNTIYF	TGTGCCAGCAGTACAGGGTCTGGAAACACCATATATTTT
TRBV2	TRBD1	TRBJ1-5	once	CASRKDRASNQPQHF	TGTGCCAGCAGGAAGGACAGGGCTAGCAATCAGCCCCAGCATTTT
TRBV10-3	TRBD1	TRBJ2-6	.	CAITPVHRGPGANVLTF	TGTGCCATCACCCCCGTCCACAGGGGGCCTGGGGCCAACGTCCTGACTTTC
TRBV19	.	TRBJ1-2	.	CASSGQGYGYTF	TGTGCCAGTAGTGGGCAGGGCTATGGCTACACCTTC
TRBV20-1	.	TRBJ2-1	.	CSASSGRTYNEQFF	TGCAGTGCTAGTAGCGGCCGGACCTACAATGAGCAGTTCTTC
TRBV5-1	.	TRBJ1-6	.	CASSLDPGSSNSPLHF	TGCGCCAGCAGCTTGGATCCGGGAAGTAGCAATTCACCCCTCCACTTT